The 10 T cell receptor beta chains in this list originate from one sample, sequenced in a study of response to subunit inactivated influenza vaccine. TCRdb re-derived calls from the RT-PCR reads in MiXCR, one entry per CDR3 protein. This table has under 850,000 distinct CDR3 sequences, roughly 18% appearing once. Here the sequenced sample was PBMCs from blood, taken approximately 5 days after vaccination. These receptors originate from a man aged 50-59 years who received an inactivated influenza vaccine.

V gene TRBV10-3 combines with J gene TRBJ2-5; maybe TRBD1 (6 bases). The CDR3 contains 18 residues. Per germline, CDR1 ENHRY and CDR2 SYGVKD. Between the trimmed V and J ends, which lost 5 bases and 5 bases, there was a span of 27 bases. CDR3 DNA sequence: TGTGCCATCAGTCCCGCCTCCCTGTCAGGGGCTCAAGAGGAGACCCAGTACTTC. Translation gives CAISPASLSGAQEETQYF.

CDR3 loop: CASSYSRGVMLFF. The CDR3 region has the DNA TGTGCCAGCAGTTACTCCAGGGGAGTTATGCTGTTTTTT. The rearrangement joins TRBV6-5 to TRBJ2-2; tentative D call: TRBD1 (6 bases). Germline-derived CDR1 and CDR2 are MNHEY and SVGAGI. The CDR3 has 13 residues. V lost 0 bases, J lost 13 bases, and 12 bases lay in between.

This clonotype was seen more than once but under ten times. CDR3: CASSKGKGPDQGNEQFF. In nucleotides, the CDR3 is TGTGCCAGCAGCAAGGGAAAGGGACCGGACCAAGGCAATGAGCAGTTCTTC. The J gene is TRBJ2-1, the V gene TRBV6-2 or TRBV6-3; either TRBD1 or TRBD2 may supply D (5 bases each). Germline V gives CDR1 MNHEY, CDR2 SVGEGT. This CDR3 has 17 amino acids. The V gene lost 6 bases and the J gene lost 6 bases, with 24 bases spanning the gap.

This clonotype was counted a single time. The V and J genes are TRBV12-3 or TRBV12-4 and TRBJ2-6; the D gene is possibly TRBD2 (6 bases). Trimming removed 3 bases from V and 13 bases from J, with 13 bases in between. The CDR3 extends over 13 amino acids. CDR3 residues: CASSFEAAGVLTF. In DNA, the CDR3 is TGTGCCAGCAGTTTTGAGGCAGCGGGTGTCCTGACTTTC.

This clonotype was picked up a small number of times. This chain connects TRBV27 to TRBJ2-2; no reliable D call. CDR1 and CDR2 (germline): MNHEY, SMNVEV (reference sequence). The CDR3 is made up of 15 amino acids. Trimming removed 3 bases from V and 2 bases from J, with 10 bases in between. The CDR3 region is CASSLIPINTGELFF. CDR3 in DNA: TGTGCCAGCAGTTTGATTCCCATAAACACCGGGGAGCTGTTTTTT.

The chain has TRBV7-8 and TRBJ1-5; tentatively, D is TRBD1 (6 bases). The CDR3 consists of 18 residues. V shed 5 bases and J shed 0 bases, with 20 bases lying between them. Germline CDR1 is SGHVS and CDR2 is FQNEAQ. CDR3 in DNA: TGTGCCAGCAGCCCTAGCCGACAGGACCTATATAGCAATCAGCCCCAGCATTTT. Its translation is CASSPSRQDLYSNQPQHF.

The gene calls are TRBV20-1 and TRBJ1-2; D might be TRBD1 (6 bases). In germline, CDR1 is DFQATT, CDR2 SNEGSKA (reference sequence). The CDR3 extends over 14 amino acids. Trimming pared 0 bases from V and 5 bases from J, leaving 13 bases between. In nucleotides, the CDR3 is TGCAGTGCTAGAGAGACAGGACTCGCATATGGCTACACCTTC. Its protein product is CSARETGLAYGYTF.

This clonotype occurred a few times. J is TRBJ2-7 and V is TRBV2; D not resolved. The CDR3 runs to 12 residues. The germline gives CDR1 SNHLY, CDR2 FYNNEI. Trimming stripped 3 bases from V and 6 bases from J, with 9 bases between. CDR3 amino acids: CASSELLSEQYF. For the CDR3, the DNA is TGTGCCAGCAGTGAGCTTCTCAGCGAGCAGTACTTC.

This chain connects TRBV6-1 to TRBJ2-3; 7 bases fit TRBD1. The length of the CDR3 is 16 residues. Germline CDR1 reads MNHNS; CDR2 reads SASEGT. Germline trimming cut 6 bases from V and 6 bases from J; bases unmatched to any gene: 15. This chain's CDR3 is CASSAFYEGAGDTQYF. Here the CDR3 DNA reads TGTGCCAGCAGCGCTTTCTATGAGGGGGCAGGGGATACGCAGTATTTT.

This chain uses TRBV6-1 with TRBJ2-2; 7 positions match TRBD1. The CDR3 runs to 15 residues. CDR1 MNHNS and CDR2 SASEGT come from the germline V gene. The junction had 7 bases not matched to a gene; V was cut back by 6 bases and J by 3 bases. The CDR3 coding sequence is TGTGCCAGCAGGAGGGGACAGAGAGACACCGGGGAGCTGTTTTTT. It encodes CASRRGQRDTGELFF.